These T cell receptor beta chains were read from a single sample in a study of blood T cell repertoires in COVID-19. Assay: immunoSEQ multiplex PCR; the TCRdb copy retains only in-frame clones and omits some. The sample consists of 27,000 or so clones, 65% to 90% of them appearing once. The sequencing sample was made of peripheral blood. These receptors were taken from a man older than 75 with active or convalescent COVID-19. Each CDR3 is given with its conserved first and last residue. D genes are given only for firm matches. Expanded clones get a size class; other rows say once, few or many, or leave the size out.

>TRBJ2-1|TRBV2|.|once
CASSGAASSYNEQFF
TGTGCCAGCAGCGGAGCGGCGAGCTCCTACAATGAGCAGTTCTTC
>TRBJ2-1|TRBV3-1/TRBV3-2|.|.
CASSQEGPTRAEQFF
TGTGCCAGCAGCCAAGAAGGGCCCACTAGGGCTGAGCAGTTCTTC
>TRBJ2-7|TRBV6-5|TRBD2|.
CASSLTSGRSEQYF
TGTGCCAGCAGCCTGACTAGCGGGAGGTCCGAGCAGTACTTC
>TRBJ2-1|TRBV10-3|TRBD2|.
CAISEFGEGWFF
TGTGCCATCAGTGAGTTTGGGGAGGGGTGGTTCTTC
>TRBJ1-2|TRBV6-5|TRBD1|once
CASARDRGQGGYTF
TGTGCCAGCGCCCGAGACAGGGGGCAAGGTGGCTACACCTTC
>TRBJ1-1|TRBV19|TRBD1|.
CASSQNAGTGLTEAFF
TGTGCCAGTAGTCAGAATGCCGGGACAGGGCTCACTGAAGCTTTCTTT
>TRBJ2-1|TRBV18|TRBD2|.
CASSPPSLAGGEQFF
TGTGCCAGCTCACCACCGTCTCTAGCGGGGGGTGAGCAGTTCTTC
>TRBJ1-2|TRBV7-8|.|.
CASSLTLPRAGLGGYTF
TGTGCCAGCAGCTTAACCCTACCGAGGGCAGGCTTGGGGGGCTACACCTTC
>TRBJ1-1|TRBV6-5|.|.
CASSYRGGTEAFF
TGTGCCAGCAGTTACAGGGGGGGGACTGAAGCTTTCTTT
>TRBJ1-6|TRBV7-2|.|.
CASNPGGPGSYNSPLHF
TGTGCCAGCAACCCGGGGGGCCCCGGCTCCTATAATTCACCCCTCCACTTT